This is a list of T cell receptor beta chains from one sample in a study of blood T cell repertoires in COVID-19. TCRdb's copy holds only in-frame clones and misses some; the assay was immunoSEQ multiplex PCR. This table has about 350,000 clones, roughly 86% appearing once. The material sequenced was PBMCs or T cells enriched from blood (not recorded which). These TCRs come from a woman aged 25 to 39 who had been exposed to COVID-19. CDR3s include the opening cysteine and the closing phenylalanine or tryptophan. The D gene is left open where the match is weak. Size values are once, few and many counts, or a class for expanded clones, and some rows have none.

cdr3_nt cdr3_aa v_call clone_size j_call d_call
TGTGCCAGCAGCGCACCAACAGGGGGAGGATGGGATACGCAGTATTTT CASSAPTGGGWDTQYF TRBV27 once TRBJ2-3 TRBD1
TGTGCCACCAGTGACCTGAGACAGTATAGCAATCAGCCCCAGCATTTT CATSDLRQYSNQPQHF TRBV24-1 . TRBJ1-5 .
TGTGCCTGGAGTGCGAGGAGGGAGTCCCGCTATGGCTACACCTTC CAWSARRESRYGYTF TRBV30 . TRBJ1-2 .
TGTGCCAGCAGCCGTCAGGGAAACTATGGCTACACCTTC CASSRQGNYGYTF TRBV3-1/TRBV3-2 . TRBJ1-2 .
TGTGCCAGCAGCACCCCAGGGAACACTGAAGCTTTCTTT CASSTPGNTEAFF TRBV6-6 . TRBJ1-1 .
TGTGCCAGTAACGGGGATCTAGCGGGAGCATTTCATACGCAGTATTTT CASNGDLAGAFHTQYF TRBV19 . TRBJ2-3 TRBD2
TGTGCCACCAGCAGGCGGTCACAGGGGAACTACAATGAGCAGTTCTTC CATSRRSQGNYNEQFF TRBV15 . TRBJ2-1 TRBD1
TGTGCCAGCAGCGTCCACAGGGGGCCTTTTGGGGAGCAGTACTTC CASSVHRGPFGEQYF TRBV9 . TRBJ2-7 TRBD1
TGTGCCAGCAGCGGGGGACTAGCGGGAGCTCGTAATGAGCAGTTCTTC CASSGGLAGARNEQFF TRBV9 . TRBJ2-1 TRBD2
TGTGCCAGCAGCGGAACCCCGGTGGAGGGCGAGCAGTACTTC CASSGTPVEGEQYF TRBV5-5 . TRBJ2-7 .
TGTGCCAGCAGCCATGAACAGGGGATCTCCTACGAGCAGTACTTC CASSHEQGISYEQYF TRBV14 . TRBJ2-7 TRBD1
TGTGCCAGCAGCTTAGGTAGCAGGGTGGTGTATGGGGCCAACGTCCTGACTTTC CASSLGSRVVYGANVLTF TRBV7-8 . TRBJ2-6 .
TGCGCCAGTTTCATGGGGGGACTAGATGCAGATACGCAGTATTTT CASFMGGLDADTQYF TRBV5-1 few TRBJ2-3 TRBD2
TGTGCCAGCAGCTTGGACTGGGGACAGCAAGAGACCCAGTACTTC CASSLDWGQQETQYF TRBV11-3 . TRBJ2-5 TRBD1
TGTGCCAGCAGCCAAGATCCCCTCGGCCTAGTGGGGGGCACCGGGGAGCTGTTTTTT CASSQDPLGLVGGTGELFF TRBV4-2 . TRBJ2-2 .
TGTGCCAGCAGCTTGACGACAGGGGGCTCCTACAATGAGCAGTTCTTC CASSLTTGGSYNEQFF TRBV5-6 once TRBJ2-1 TRBD1
TGTGCCAGCACTAAAGTAGCCTACAATGAGCAGTTCTTC CASTKVAYNEQFF TRBV12-3/TRBV12-4 few TRBJ2-1 .
TGTGCCAGCAGCTTCTCAGACAAGAACACTGAAGCTTTCTTT CASSFSDKNTEAFF TRBV6-5 few TRBJ1-1 .
TGTGCCAGTAGTCCTATAACTGGGACAGGGGCCGGGGCCAACGTCCTGACTTTC CASSPITGTGAGANVLTF TRBV19 . TRBJ2-6 TRBD1
TGTGCCAGCAGTTTACTCCCAGGGGCCTACGAGCAGTACTTC CASSLLPGAYEQYF TRBV28 . TRBJ2-7 .
TGTGCCAGCAGCTTAGGAACAGGGGGCTACTATGGCTACACCTTC CASSLGTGGYYGYTF TRBV7-9 . TRBJ1-2 TRBD1
TGTGCCACCAGCACCTTCGACGGGACTAGGGGGAATGAGCAGTTCTTC CATSTFDGTRGNEQFF TRBV15 . TRBJ2-1 TRBD2
TGTGCCAGCAGCGTAGGATATCCCGGGACTAGCTCCAAAGAGACCCAGTACTTC CASSVGYPGTSSKETQYF TRBV9 . TRBJ2-5 TRBD2
TGTGCCAGCAGCTTGGGCGGGAGGGGCAATGAGCAGTTCTTC CASSLGGRGNEQFF TRBV7-2 . TRBJ2-1 TRBD2
TGTGCCAGCAGCTCGACGGGAGGGCCCTCGGATACGCAGTATTTT CASSSTGGPSDTQYF TRBV7-9 . TRBJ2-3 TRBD2
TGTGCCAGCAGTTCCGGTCGGGGGGTTAGCAATCAGCCCCAGCATTTT CASSSGRGVSNQPQHF TRBV6-5 . TRBJ1-5 .
TGTGCCAGTAGACCCGGGACAGGGTCCTTTGGCTACACCTTC CASRPGTGSFGYTF TRBV19 . TRBJ1-2 TRBD1
TGTGCCAGCAGCTCTACGCAACAAGAGACCCAGTACTTC CASSSTQQETQYF TRBV7-3 . TRBJ2-5 .
TGTGCCAGCAGTTTGGGCTCAGCATATCAGCCCCAGCATTTT CASSLGSAYQPQHF TRBV28 . TRBJ1-5 .
TGTGCCAGCAGAACGGGGGGTGCAGCTTTCTTT CASRTGGAAFF TRBV7-9 . TRBJ1-1 .
TGTGCCAGCAGCTTAGCCTCCCAGGGGCTGGAGGGCTACACCTTC CASSLASQGLEGYTF TRBV7-9 few TRBJ1-2 .
TGTGCCACCAGGACAGGGGAGAATGAAAAACTGTTTTTT CATRTGENEKLFF TRBV15 . TRBJ1-4 TRBD1
TGTGCCAGCTCCAACCAGGGTGATCAGCCCCAGCATTTT CASSNQGDQPQHF TRBV11-1 . TRBJ1-5 .
TGTGCCAGCAGCTTAAAAAGCGGGGACCCCAAAGCGTCCTACAATGAGCAGTTCTTC CASSLKSGDPKASYNEQFF TRBV7-3 . TRBJ2-1 TRBD2
TGTGCCAGCTCCGGGACTCGGGGGGATACGCAGTATTTT CASSGTRGDTQYF TRBV19 few TRBJ2-3 .
TGTGCCAGCAGTTTCAGGTTGTTCCAGCCCCAGCATTTT CASSFRLFQPQHF TRBV12-3/TRBV12-4 . TRBJ1-5 .
TGCGCCAGCAGCTTGGGGACTAGCGGGACTCTGACAGATACGCAGTATTTT CASSLGTSGTLTDTQYF TRBV5-1 . TRBJ2-3 TRBD2
TGTGCCAGTAGTTCCGCGAATCCGGGCTCCTACGAGCAGTACTTC CASSSANPGSYEQYF TRBV19 . TRBJ2-7 .
TGTGCCACCTGTAGGGTGATTACTAGCGGGAAATCCTACGAGCAGTACTTC CATCRVITSGKSYEQYF TRBV24-1 few TRBJ2-7 TRBD2
TGCGCCAGCAGCTCCGGGACAGGGAGCACTGAAGCTTTCTTT CASSSGTGSTEAFF TRBV5-1 . TRBJ1-1 TRBD1
TGTGCCAGCAGTTTCGGACAGGGTAAAGAGACCCAGTACTTC CASSFGQGKETQYF TRBV27 . TRBJ2-5 TRBD1
TGTGCCATCAGTGGGAACCCGGGACAAGGACTAGCGGGAACGGCACGGAGCACCGGGGAGCTGTTTTTT CAISGNPGQGLAGTARSTGELFF TRBV10-3 . TRBJ2-2 TRBD2
TGTGCCAGCAGCTTTCATCAGGGATCCGGGGAGCTGTTTTTT CASSFHQGSGELFF TRBV11-2 . TRBJ2-2 .
TGTGCCAGCAGTTTATCCCATTTAAGGACAGGGAAAGGCCGTTTATCGGGCTACACCTTC CASSLSHLRTGKGRLSGYTF TRBV27 . TRBJ1-2 TRBD1
TGTGCCTCAAGTCAGGGGGCGTCCACTGAAGCTTTCTTT CASSQGASTEAFF TRBV30 . TRBJ1-1 TRBD1
TGTGCCAGCAGCCCAGGACAGGGGGAAGCCAAAAACATTCAGTACTTC CASSPGQGEAKNIQYF TRBV28 . TRBJ2-4 TRBD1
TGTGCCAGTACCGATTGGCGAGGGGGCAGGGCTGAAGCTTTCTTT CASTDWRGGRAEAFF TRBV19 . TRBJ1-1 TRBD1
TGCGCCAGCAGCTTGGTCTTGGAGAGGGATGGGGACGAGCAGTACTTC CASSLVLERDGDEQYF TRBV5-1 . TRBJ2-7 .
TGTGCCAGCAGCCAAGATTCTGGAGGGAGCTCCTACGAGCAGTACTTC CASSQDSGGSSYEQYF TRBV3-1/TRBV3-2 once TRBJ2-7 .